This TCR beta chain was obtained from a study of persistence of HIV-infected CD4 T cells. The libraries were made with immunoSEQ version 4 in survey mode. The protocol was immunoSEQ multiplex PCR, while the TCRdb copy is restricted to in-frame clones and leaves out a portion. This table holds roughly 17,000 clones, around three fifths found once. This clone was picked up one time. As yet, its antigen is unknown. The stimulus was lysate of CMV-infected fibroblasts, around 10 ug/mL. Sorting of responding CD4+ T cells relied on upregulated CD40 ligand together with CD69. Trimming left V 6 bases short and J 1 base short, with 13 bases between. This CDR3 is built from 15 residues. Germline V gene sequence: CDR1 SGDLS, CDR2 YYNGEE.

The starting material was CD4+ T cells sorted from PBMCs after roughly 19-hour stimulation, obtained from a patient who received antiretroviral therapy. The receptor was isolated from an adult woman with HIV who was CMV-seropositive. The chain employs TRBV9 and TRBJ2-2; maybe TRBD1 (7 bases). Written as DNA, the CDR3 is TGTGCCAGCACCAGGGGGGCGTGGAACACCGGGGAGCTGTTTTTT. Its translation: CASTRGAWNTGELFF.